This entry lists 16 T cell receptor beta chains sequenced from one sample in a study of CD4 T cells in relation to SARS-CoV-2 and coronaviruses. Produced via immunoSEQ multiplex PCR; TCRdb's table is partial and in-frame only. The sample has around 23,000 clones; more than 60% are singletons. CD4+ T cells from unexposed donors were obtained before the COVID-19 pandemic (2011-2018). The cells were cultured for 10 days before CD4+ T cells were isolated. Their antigens remain unidentified. The material sequenced was CD4+ T cells from PBMCs, cultured in vitro. These TCRs come from a human donor in good health.

This chain links TRBV5-1 with TRBJ2-1; tentative D call: TRBD2 (6 bases). V dropped 4 bases and J dropped 5 bases, with 13 bases sitting between them. This CDR3 contains 14 residues. CDR1 is SGHRS and CDR2 is YFSETQ in the germline V gene. CDR3 protein: CASSIPGLHNEQFF. Here the CDR3 DNA reads TGCGCCAGCAGCATCCCGGGACTCCACAATGAGCAGTTCTTC.

This chain joins TRBV27 and TRBJ2-7; perhaps TRBD1 as D (5 bases). From germline, CDR1 is MNHEY and CDR2 SMNVEV (reference sequence). The CDR3 covers 11 residues. V was trimmed by 4 bases and J by 6 bases, leaving 7 bases between them. Here the CDR3 DNA reads TGTGCCAGCAGTTGGGGCGCCGAGCAGTACTTC. Translating it yields CASSWGAEQYF.

The chain combines TRBV3-1 (or the pseudogene TRBV3-2) with TRBJ1-1; D not resolved. The germline V and J ends were trimmed by 0 bases and 0 bases, with 5 bases remaining between them. Germline CDR1 LGHDT, CDR2 YNNKEL (reference sequence). This CDR3 is 14 amino acids long. Here the CDR3 DNA reads TGTGCCAGCAGCCAAGACAGCTTGAACACTGAAGCTTTCTTT. Its translation: CASSQDSLNTEAFF.

The chain's CDR3 is CASSFTGTSYEQYF. CDR3 bases: TGTGCCAGCAGCTTTACCGGGACCTCCTACGAGCAGTACTTC. The chain is built from TRBV11-2 and TRBJ2-7; D assignment may be TRBD1 or TRBD2 (5 bases each). The CDR3 length is 14 residues. Germline CDR1 and CDR2: SGHAT and FQNNGV. Trimming stripped 3 bases from V and 0 bases from J, with 9 bases between.

This clone is labeled as medium-sized (0.01 to 0.1%). Sequence at one end of the junction differs from germline and may be a read error. V usage is TRBV5-4 and J usage is TRBJ2-1; D not resolved. The germline gives CDR1 SGHNT, CDR2 YYREEE (reference sequence). This CDR3 is 16 amino acids long. The CDR3 DNA sequence: TGTGCCAGCAGTTTGGGTCGGTTCAGCTCCTACAATGAGCAGTTCTTC. It yields the protein CASSLGRFSSYNEQFF.

In this sample, this clone turned up once. The gene calls are TRBV3-1 (or the pseudogene TRBV3-2) and TRBJ1-4, with 7 bases matching TRBD1. The CDR3 totals 15 residues. Germline values: CDR1 LGHDT, CDR2 YNNKEL (reference sequence). V dropped 4 bases and J dropped 2; count of bases not matched to a gene: 4. The CDR3 spells CASSLQGITNEKLFF. CDR3 DNA: TGTGCCAGCAGCCTACAGGGGATCACTAATGAAAAACTGTTTTTT.

This clone has a single count. The chain carries TRBV6-5 and TRBJ2-5; 8 bases line up with TRBD2. This CDR3 comprises 11 residues. The germline CDR1 and CDR2 sequences are MNHEY and SVGAGI. The V gene end was trimmed by 11 bases and the J gene end by 5 bases; junction bases not matched to a gene: 4. CDR3 sequence: CAGGTRETQYF. The CDR3 DNA follows: TGTGCCGGGGGGACTAGGGAGACCCAGTACTTC.

The genes are TRBV9 and TRBJ2-7; tentative D call: TRBD2 (5 bases). This CDR3 has 17 residues. Germline loops: CDR1 SGDLS, CDR2 YYNGEE. Trimming took off 0 bases at V and 4 bases at J, with 20 bases between the two ends. As DNA, the CDR3 is TGTGCCAGCAGCGTAGGAATAGGACTTTCGGCAAAATACGAGCAGTACTTC. It specifies CASSVGIGLSAKYEQYF. Based on the CDR3 plus reference TRBV9 and TRBJ2-7, the full variable domain is DSGVTQTPKHLITATGQRVTLRCSPRSGDLSVYWYQQSLDQGLQFLIQYYNGEERAKGNILERFSAQQFPDLHSELNLSSLELGDSALYFCASSVGIGLSAKYEQYFGPGTRLTVT.

This chain connects TRBV3-1 (or the pseudogene TRBV3-2) to TRBJ2-7; possible D gene TRBD2, 5 bases. This CDR3 is 13 amino acids long. V gave up 4 bases and J gave up 1 base, with 8 bases separating them. The germline CDR1 and CDR2 sequences are LGHDT and YNNKEL (reference sequence). CDR3: CASSPRASYEQYF. The CDR3 DNA reads as TGTGCCAGCAGCCCGCGGGCTTCCTACGAGCAGTACTTC.

DNA of the CDR3: TGCGCCAGCAGCCTACCGGGACAGGGAAGTGAAAAACTGTTTTTT. Translated: CASSLPGQGSEKLFF. The chain couples TRBV4-1 to TRBJ1-4; 9 nucleotides align to TRBD1. J was trimmed by 7 bases and V by 4 bases; bases with no gene match: 7. The germline V gene has CDR1 MGHRA and CDR2 YSYEKL. The CDR3 spans 15 residues.

The chain couples TRBV9 to TRBJ2-1; TRBD1 matches at 8 bases. This CDR3 has 16 residues. The V and J ends lost 0 bases and 8 bases, in that order; junction bases with no gene match: 10. In germline, CDR1 is SGDLS, CDR2 YYNGEE. Written as DNA, the CDR3 is TGTGCCAGCAGCGTAGCTTTGAACAGGGGGACCGATGAGCAGTTCTTC. Its translation: CASSVALNRGTDEQFF.

Written as DNA, the CDR3 is TGTGCCAGCAGCTTAGAGGTTCGGGTCGCCGGGGAGCTGTTTTTT. Its translation is CASSLEVRVAGELFF. This rearrangement joins TRBV11-2 to TRBJ2-2; D gene unclear. CDR3 length: 15 residues. V lost 0 bases to trimming and J lost 6 bases, with 11 bases between them. The germline V gene encodes CDR1 SGHAT and CDR2 FQNNGV.

This clone was seen a few times. This chain links TRBV5-1 with TRBJ2-5, with TRBD1 identical over 9 bases. This CDR3 is built from 16 residues. Germline V gives CDR1 SGHRS, CDR2 YFSETQ. V lost 3 bases, J lost 2 bases, and 8 bases stayed unmatched. In DNA form, the CDR3 reads TGCGCCAGCAGCTCAAGCCTCGGACAGGGGCAAGAGACCCAGTACTTC. It translates to CASSSSLGQGQETQYF.

The rearrangement joins TRBV5-1 to TRBJ1-5, with TRBD1 identical over 10 bases. With V trimmed by 2 bases and J by 3 bases, 2 bases remained unmatched. Germline values: CDR1 SGHRS, CDR2 YFSETQ. The CDR3 is made up of 15 amino acids. The CDR3 DNA is TGCGCCAGCAGCTTCGGGACAGGGGACAATCAGCCCCAGCATTTT. Its translation is CASSFGTGDNQPQHF.

This chain joins TRBV7-2 and TRBJ2-2, with D maybe TRBD2 (6 bases). Trimming stripped 5 bases from V and 4 bases from J, with 17 bases between. CDR1 is SGHTA, CDR2 FQGNSA, per germline. The CDR3 extends over 16 amino acids. CDR3 nucleotides: TGTGCCAGCAGCCCTTTCAGTGAGGGAGGCACCGGGGAGCTGTTTTTT. Translation gives CASSPFSEGGTGELFF.

The V call is TRBV2, the J call TRBJ1-6, with 7 bases lining up with TRBD1. The CDR3 has 14 residues. CDR1 is SNHLY, CDR2 FYNNEI, per germline. Trimming at V came to 8 bases and at J to 6 bases, leaving 7 bases not matched to a gene. CDR3 amino acids: CASGRTGVNSPLHF. The CDR3, as DNA: TGTGCCAGCGGAAGAACAGGGGTTAATTCACCCCTCCACTTT.